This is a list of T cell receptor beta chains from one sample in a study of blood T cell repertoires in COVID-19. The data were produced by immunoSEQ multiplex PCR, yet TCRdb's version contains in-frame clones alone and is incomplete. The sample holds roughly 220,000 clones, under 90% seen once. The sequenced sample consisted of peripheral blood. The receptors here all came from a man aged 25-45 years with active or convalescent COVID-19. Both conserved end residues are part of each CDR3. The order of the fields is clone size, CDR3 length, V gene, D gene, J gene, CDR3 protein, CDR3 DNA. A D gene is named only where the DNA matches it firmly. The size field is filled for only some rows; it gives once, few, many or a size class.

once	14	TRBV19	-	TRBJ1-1	CASSFDPGYGEAFF	TGTGCCAGTAGTTTTGACCCGGGATATGGTGAAGCTTTCTTT
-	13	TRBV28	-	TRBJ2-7	CASSKTLSYEQYF	TGTGCCAGCAGTAAGACACTTTCCTACGAGCAGTACTTC
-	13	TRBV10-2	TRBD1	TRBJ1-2	CASKQGAPDGYTF	TGCGCCAGCAAACAGGGGGCGCCTGATGGCTACACCTTC
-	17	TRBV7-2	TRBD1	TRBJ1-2	CASSSAGTGASNYGYTF	TGTGCCAGCAGCTCCGCCGGGACAGGGGCTTCTAACTATGGCTACACCTTC
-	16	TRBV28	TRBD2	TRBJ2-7	CASSWTSGRPSYEQYF	TGTGCCAGCAGTTGGACTAGCGGGAGGCCCTCCTACGAGCAGTACTTC
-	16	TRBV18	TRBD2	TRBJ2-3	CASSPGTSFGTDTQYF	TGTGCCAGCTCCCCCGGGACTAGCTTCGGCACAGATACGCAGTATTTT
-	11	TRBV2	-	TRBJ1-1	CASRSTTEAFF	TGTGCCAGCAGGTCTACGACTGAAGCTTTCTTT
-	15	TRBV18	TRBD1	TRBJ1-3	CASSTGTGTRNTIYF	TGTGCCAGCTCAACCGGGACAGGGACTAGAAACACCATATATTTT
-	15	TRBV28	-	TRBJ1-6	CASMGSRGYNSPLHF	TGTGCCAGCATGGGGAGCAGGGGTTATAATTCACCCCTCCACTTT
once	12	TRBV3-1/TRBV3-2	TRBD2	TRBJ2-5	CASRQAGGAQYF	TGTGCCAGCAGGCAGGCGGGAGGAGCCCAGTACTTC
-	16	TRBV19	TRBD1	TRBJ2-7	CASSMNRGTLIHEQYF	TGTGCCAGTAGTATGAACAGGGGTACCCTCATTCACGAGCAGTACTTC
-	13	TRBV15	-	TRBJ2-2	CATGVGTHGELFF	TGTGCCACCGGCGTTGGGACACACGGGGAGCTGTTTTTT
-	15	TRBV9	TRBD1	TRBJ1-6	CASSVGQGNYSPLHF	TGTGCCAGCAGCGTAGGACAGGGGAATTATTCACCCCTCCACTTT
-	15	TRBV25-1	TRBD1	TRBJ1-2	CASSEFSTGVGGYTF	TGTGCCAGCAGTGAATTTTCGACAGGGGTCGGTGGCTACACCTTC